This T cell receptor (beta chain) was observed in a study of T cells in Graves' hyperthyroidism and ophthalmopathy. Study-wide points: Model output signaled ophthalmopathy a median about 6.3 months ahead of onset.

This clonotype was observed many times. What it recognizes is unknown. It was RNA transcripts that yielded the amplified TCR beta CDR3 regions. Carried out on the TCR CDR3, a first-round RT-PCR used the HTBI primer set. TCRdb recomputed calls from the multiplex PCR reads with MiXCR, one row per CDR3 protein. The sample gives around 600,000 distinct CDR3 sequences, around 13% of which show up once; approximately 12% is in the top ten. The CDR3 consists of 13 residues. The V gene lost 5 bases and the J gene lost 3 bases, with 8 bases spanning the gap. Germline V gene data show CDR1 as MNHNS and CDR2 as SASEGT.

This receptor was taken from a woman in her 50s with Graves' ophthalmopathy. The V and J genes are TRBV6-1 and TRBJ1-5; D is perhaps TRBD1 (5 bases). The material sequenced was blood. The CDR3: CASSWGPNQPQHF. CDR3 nucleotides: TGTGCCAGCAGTTGGGGCCCCAATCAGCCCCAGCATTTT.